This T cell receptor beta chain was captured by sequencing in a study of response to subunit inactivated influenza vaccine. Points from the study as a whole: Researchers suggested that each seasonal influenza vaccination recruits few new T cells.

Comment on this clonotype: The antigen remains undetermined.

TCRdb re-called the RT-PCR reads with MiXCR, one entry per CDR3 protein. The table lists roughly 150,000 distinct CDR3 sequences, approximately 10% of them singletons, with around 11% in the top ten. Germline values: CDR1 MNHEY, CDR2 SMNVEV (reference sequence). The CDR3 runs to 13 residues. With 4 bases removed from V and 4 bases from J, the gap between germline ends came to 8 bases. The chain employs TRBV27 and TRBJ2-1; D remains ambiguous. This sequence was found in a man aged 50 to 59 who received an inactivated influenza vaccine. The material sequenced was non-naive T cells sorted from PBMCs, taken roughly 6 weeks after vaccination. CDR3 amino acids: CASSWTPYNEQFF. The CDR3 DNA follows: TGTGCCAGCAGTTGGACGCCTTACAATGAGCAGTTCTTC.